This TCR beta chain comes out of a study of OX40 agonist ivuxolimab in advanced cancers. Measured with immunoSEQ multiplex PCR; TCRdb has only the in-frame clones, and not every one. Here the sample spans under 95,000 clones, 84% being singletons. The germline V gene encodes CDR1 LNHDA and CDR2 SQIVND (reference sequence). V was trimmed by 4 bases and J by 11 bases, leaving 20 bases between them. This CDR3 spans 14 amino acids. The chain uses TRBV19 and TRBJ1-2; no reliable D call. The specimen comprised CD4+ or CD8+ T cells sorted from blood, sampled in a trial of the OX40 agonist ivuxolimab. The clonotype comes from an adult with an advanced solid tumor such as melanoma, head and neck, liver or kidney cancer. In nucleotides, the CDR3 is TGTGCCAGTAGTACCGAGACACTTGGCTGGGGTTACACCTTC. This gives the protein CASSTETLGWGYTF.